One sample yielded the 9 T cell receptor beta chains listed below, sequenced in a study of molecular identifiers for immune sequencing clone quantification. TCRdb called the PCR reads again in MiXCR, with one record for every CDR3 protein. The sample holds hundreds of thousands of distinct CDR3 sequences, about 20% seen once. Sequencing input: naive CD8+ T cells from blood, with Jurkat cell RNA spiked in. The subset is: FACS-sorted CD8+CD4-CCR7+CD45RA+ naive T cells. These receptors all stem from a human donor in good health. Some libraries in this study had Jurkat cell RNA spiked in.

This clonotype showed up many times. The chain links TRBV7-9 to TRBJ2-2; D unresolved. V was trimmed by 4 bases and J by 3 bases, leaving 15 bases between them. CDR3 length: 16 residues. Germline V gene data show CDR1 as SEHNR and CDR2 as FQNEAQ (reference sequence). CDR3 DNA: TGTGCCAGCAGCTCTACCGTCGGTTTCGACACCGGGGAGCTGTTTTTT. It specifies CASSSTVGFDTGELFF.

This clonotype occurred many times. The chain uses TRBV7-6 and TRBJ2-1; TRBD2 matches at 10 bases. Per germline, CDR1 SGHVS and CDR2 FNYEAQ. The CDR3 sequence is 16 residues long. Trimming took 5 bases from V and 4 from J; bases not matched to a gene: 8. As DNA, the CDR3 is TGTGCCAGCAGCACAACTCCTAGCGGGAGTTACAATGAGCAGTTCTTC. Its protein product is CASSTTPSGSYNEQFF.

There are many counts of this clonotype. The genes are TRBV25-1 and TRBJ2-7; D possibly corresponds to TRBD2 (5 bases). In germline, CDR1 is MGHDK, CDR2 SYGVNS. V lost 2 bases and J lost 3, with 14 bases in between. There are 15 residues in the CDR3. The CDR3 DNA sequence: TGTGCCAGCAGTGAACGCGGGCCTCTCCTCTACGAGCAGTACTTC. It codes for CASSERGPLLYEQYF.

This clonotype was seen repeatedly, ten times or more. The chain carries TRBV27 and TRBJ2-7, with D uncertain. This CDR3 is 16 amino acids long. Trimming took off 3 bases at V and 0 bases at J, with 15 bases between the two ends. The V gene's germline CDR1 is MNHEY and CDR2 SMNVEV (reference sequence). CDR3 sequence: CASSLSAQAYSYEQYF. The CDR3 coding sequence is TGTGCCAGCAGTTTGAGTGCCCAGGCCTACTCCTACGAGCAGTACTTC.

This chain joins TRBV5-6 and TRBJ2-1, with D possibly being TRBD1 or TRBD2 (5 bases each). The CDR3 length is 16 residues. CDR1 and CDR2 from the germline V gene are SGHDT and YYEEEE. Trimming took off 0 bases at V and 1 base at J, with 11 bases between the two ends. The CDR3 nucleotides read TGTGCCAGCAGCTTGGGGCTGTGGGGGTCCTACAATGAGCAGTTCTTC. It codes for CASSLGLWGSYNEQFF.

This chain links TRBV20-1 with TRBJ2-1; D call uncertain. V was clipped by 1 base and J by 7 bases, with 14 bases between them. CDR3 length equals 14 residues. Germline V CDR1 and CDR2: DFQATT, SNEGSKA (reference sequence). The CDR3 nucleotides are TGCAGTGCTAGAGGGTACGGGTTTTTGAATGAGCAGTTCTTC. Protein: CSARGYGFLNEQFF.

This clonotype appeared a single time. This clone may be a read error of a much larger clone one base away. J is TRBJ2-5 and V is TRBV4-1; D is undetermined. Germline V gene data show CDR1 as MGHRA and CDR2 as YSYEKL. The length of the CDR3 is 15 residues. V was pared by 4 bases and J by 2 bases, with 14 bases between. The CDR3 region is CASSRILAKQETQYF. In DNA, the CDR3 is TGCGCCAGCAGCCGAATTCTTGCGAAACAAGAGACCCAGTACTTC.

This clonotype was counted a single time. A single base separates this from a much larger clone, so it may be a read error. The rearrangement joins TRBV27 to TRBJ2-7; TRBD2 matches at 9 bases. Germline CDR1 reads MNHEY; CDR2 reads SMNVEV (reference sequence). There are 15 residues in the CDR3. CDR3 DNA: TGTGCCAGCAGTCCGGCTAGCGGGATTCTCGACGAGCGGTACTTC. Protein: CASSPASGILDERYF.

This clonotype was seen repeatedly, ten times or more. The V call is TRBV4-1, the J call TRBJ2-7, with 9 bases identical to TRBD1. This CDR3 has 15 amino acids. Germline V gives CDR1 MGHRA, CDR2 YSYEKL. The junction had 4 bases not matched to a gene; V was cut back by 1 base and J by 3 bases. The CDR3 nucleotides are TGCGCCAGCAGCCAAGGAGGACAGGGGAGCTACGAGCAGTACTTC. It translates to CASSQGGQGSYEQYF.